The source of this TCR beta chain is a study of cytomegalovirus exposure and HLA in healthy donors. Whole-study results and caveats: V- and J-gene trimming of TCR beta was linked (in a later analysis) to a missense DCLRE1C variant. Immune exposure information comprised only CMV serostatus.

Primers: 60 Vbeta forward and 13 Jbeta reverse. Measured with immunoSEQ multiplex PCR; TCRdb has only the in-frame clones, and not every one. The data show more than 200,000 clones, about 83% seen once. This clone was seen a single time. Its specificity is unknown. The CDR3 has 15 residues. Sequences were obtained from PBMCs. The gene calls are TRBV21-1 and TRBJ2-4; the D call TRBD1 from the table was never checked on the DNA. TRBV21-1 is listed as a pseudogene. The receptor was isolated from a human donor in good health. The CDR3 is CASSPLRGRRNIQYF. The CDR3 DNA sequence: TGTGCCAGCAGCCCTCTCAGGGGACGGAGGAACATTCAGTACTTC.